The present entry profiles one T cell receptor (beta chain) with its context. Its antigen remains unknown. The germline CDR1 and CDR2 sequences are MNHEY and SVGAGI. Germline trimming cut 4 bases from V and 5 bases from J; bases unmatched to any gene: 10. This CDR3 contains 16 residues. Although they were nominally healthy when sampled, donors likely had unrecorded immune exposures. A multiplex PCR was run with 60 Vbeta primers and 13 Jbeta primers. Generated by immunoSEQ multiplex PCR, the TCRdb table keeps only in-frame clones and is missing some. The sample holds around 40,000 clones, 55% to 75% seen once. The record originates from a study of cytomegalovirus exposure and HLA in healthy donors. Study results and caveats: A list of roughly 180 TCR beta chains associated with cytomegalovirus was given. The HLA-A and HLA-B alleles of most subjects were reportedly predicted accurately from TCR beta sequences. Associated with HLA alleles at 0.05 false discovery rate in a later analysis were fewer than 20,000 TCR beta sequences.

The specimen sequenced was PBMCs. This clonotype was sampled from a man aged 25 to 40 in good health and CMV-seronegative. The chain carries TRBV6-5 and TRBJ1-4, with 7 bases matching TRBD1. CDR3 residues: CASSWTTGARNEKLFF. The CDR3 DNA sequence: TGTGCCAGCAGTTGGACCACAGGGGCCCGAAATGAAAAACTGTTTTTT.